This T cell receptor beta chain was identified in a study of PD-1 blockade in classical Hodgkin lymphoma. Study observations and caveats: Complete responders possessed baseline diversity comparable to newly diagnosed patients. Before treatment, TCR diversity in newly diagnosed patients was reportedly lower than in healthy donors. The drivers behind the repertoire differences, possibly disease activity or prior therapy, remain undefined.

The CDR3 is made up of 14 amino acids. V lost 0 bases and J lost 8; bases outside the gene matches: 2. Germline loops: CDR1 MNHEY, CDR2 SVGAGI. The time point here: cycle 4 day 1 (C4D1), after five to seven weeks of nivolumab. Every patient relapsed after autologous stem cell transplantation, and brentuximab vedotin exposure varied. Turning to this clone: Its antigen remains unidentified.

This table comes from immunoSEQ multiplex PCR, and its TCRdb copy is limited to in-frame clones, with some not included. This sample carries approximately 20,000 clones, more than 75% of them seen once, and the ten largest clones take almost 40%. The TCR comes from a human donor with classical Hodgkin lymphoma. Sequencing used peripheral blood mononuclear cells (PBMCs), obtained before the fourth cycle of nivolumab. The chain employs TRBV6-5 and TRBJ1-2; 11 bases fit TRBD1. The CDR3 sequence: CASSYSGTGGGYTF. CDR3 in DNA: TGTGCCAGCAGTTACTCAGGGACAGGGGGAGGCTACACCTTC.